Listed below are T cell receptor beta chains from one sample, sequenced in a study of PD-1 blockade in classical Hodgkin lymphoma. The method was immunoSEQ multiplex PCR; TCRdb's version includes in-frame clones alone and lacks a portion of them. The sample holds 35,000 to 50,000 clones, roughly three quarters seen once. Sequenced here: peripheral blood mononuclear cells (PBMCs), sampled at baseline. These receptors were collected from a human donor with classical Hodgkin lymphoma. Each CDR3 is given with its conserved first and last residue. D genes are given only for firm matches. Part of the rows lack a size; the others show once, few, many or a class for expanded clones.

>NA|NA|TRBV2|TRBJ1-4
CASSREREKLFF
TGTGCCAGCAGTCGTGAGCGAGAAAAACTGTTTTTT
>NA|NA|TRBV29-1|TRBJ2-1
CSVVWWETYNEQFF
TGCAGCGTTGTTTGGTGGGAGACCTACAATGAGCAGTTCTTC
>TRBD1|few|TRBV7-2|TRBJ1-5
CASSFRTGSDQPQHF
TGTGCCAGCAGCTTTAGGACAGGGAGCGATCAGCCCCAGCATTTT
>NA|NA|TRBV6-6|TRBJ1-5
CASSYSEQPQHF
TGTGCCAGCAGTTACTCGGAGCAGCCCCAGCATTTT
>NA|NA|TRBV21-1|TRBJ1-1
CASRNKPKGGLNTEAFF
TGTGCCAGCAGGAACAAACCGAAGGGGGGTTTGAACACTGAAGCTTTCTTT
>NA|NA|TRBV11-2|TRBJ2-7
CASSLDAGSSYEQYF
TGTGCCAGCAGCTTAGATGCGGGTTCATCCTACGAGCAGTACTTC
>NA|NA|TRBV5-4|TRBJ2-7
CASSFENRDYYEQYF
TGTGCCAGCAGCTTCGAGAACAGGGATTACTACGAGCAGTACTTC
>NA|NA|TRBV6-6|TRBJ1-1
CASSYEKGRKNTEAFF
TGTGCCAGCAGTTACGAAAAGGGGAGGAAGAACACTGAAGCTTTCTTT
>NA|NA|TRBV7-2|TRBJ2-1
CASSPRAGVGEQFF
TGTGCCAGCAGCCCCAGGGCCGGGGTGGGTGAGCAGTTCTTC
>NA|NA|TRBV2|TRBJ2-7
CASSELSSQVSYEQYF
TGTGCCAGCAGTGAACTGAGTAGCCAGGTCTCCTACGAGCAGTACTTC
>TRBD2|NA|TRBV5-1|TRBJ2-1
CASSPRLAGYYNEQFF
TGCGCCAGCTCCCCCCGGCTAGCGGGATACTACAATGAGCAGTTCTTC
>NA|NA|TRBV7-8|TRBJ1-2
CASSFSSGGYTF
TGTGCCAGCAGCTTTTCCTCGGGTGGCTACACCTTC
>NA|few|TRBV9|TRBJ1-5
CASSVEGGANQPQHF
TGTGCCAGCAGCGTAGAGGGAGGAGCAAATCAGCCCCAGCATTTT
>NA|NA|TRBV6-5|TRBJ1-3
CASSTPRGNTIYF
TGTGCCAGCAGTACACCACGGGGAAACACCATATATTTT
>NA|NA|TRBV9|TRBJ2-2
CASSVDGTNTGELFF
TGTGCCAGCAGCGTCGACGGAACAAACACCGGGGAGCTGTTTTTT
>TRBD1|NA|TRBV29-1|TRBJ2-7
CSVEAGGYEQYF
TGCAGCGTTGAGGCAGGGGGCTACGAGCAGTACTTC
>NA|NA|TRBV7-9|TRBJ2-7
CASSSLGTPISYEQYF
TGTGCCAGCAGCTCGTTAGGGACGCCGATTTCCTACGAGCAGTACTTC
>NA|NA|TRBV6-5|TRBJ2-2
CASRSTAAGELFF
TGTGCCAGCAGATCGACAGCCGCCGGGGAGCTGTTTTTT
>TRBD2|NA|TRBV29-1|TRBJ2-7
CSVGIAGAGEQYF
TGCAGCGTTGGGATAGCGGGGGCGGGCGAGCAGTACTTC
>NA|NA|TRBV7-2|TRBJ1-4
CASSLNRATNEKLFF
TGTGCCAGCAGCTTAAACAGAGCAACTAATGAAAAACTGTTTTTT
>TRBD2|NA|TRBV11-3|TRBJ2-5
CASSLLGGIATQYF
TGTGCCAGCAGCTTATTGGGAGGGATAGCGACCCAGTACTTC
>NA|NA|TRBV29-1|TRBJ2-4
CSVIQGGQGKNIQYF
TGCAGCGTTATCCAGGGGGGACAAGGAAAAAACATTCAGTACTTC
>NA|NA|TRBV6-6|TRBJ2-7
CASSVGPYEQYF
TGTGCCAGCAGTGTGGGACCTTACGAGCAGTACTTC
>NA|NA|TRBV21-1|TRBJ2-7
CASSKGKTARCGYEQYF
TGTGCCAGCAGCAAAGGAAAAACAGCACGCTGTGGGTACGAGCAGTACTTC
>NA|NA|TRBV27|TRBJ1-1
CASSLRPNTEAFF
TGTGCCAGCAGTTTAAGACCGAACACTGAAGCTTTCTTT
>NA|NA|TRBV6-6|TRBJ1-2
CASSSTGTNYGYTF
TGTGCCAGCAGTTCCACAGGAACTAACTATGGCTACACCTTC
>NA|NA|TRBV7-3|TRBJ2-7
CASSLGMKGEQYF
TGTGCCAGCAGCTTAGGGATGAAAGGCGAGCAGTACTTC
>NA|NA|TRBV14|TRBJ1-2
CASSQEFFSAGYGYTF
TGTGCCAGCAGCCAAGAGTTTTTCTCAGCAGGGTATGGCTACACCTTC
>NA|NA|TRBV5-6|TRBJ1-3
CASSAEGSGNTIYF
TGTGCCAGCAGCGCAGAGGGCTCTGGAAACACCATATATTTT
>NA|few|TRBV28|TRBJ1-2
CASSLQDEGYTF
TGTGCCAGCAGTTTACAAGACGAGGGCTACACCTTC
>TRBD1|NA|TRBV6-5|TRBJ2-7
CASSYGQGRYEQYF
TGTGCCAGCAGTTACGGACAGGGACGTTACGAGCAGTACTTC
>NA|NA|TRBV10-3|TRBJ2-7
CAISPSNEQYF
TGTGCCATCAGCCCATCAAACGAGCAGTACTTC
>TRBD2|NA|TRBV28|TRBJ2-1
CASSFGRAGGEQFF
TGTGCCAGCAGTTTTGGACGAGCGGGAGGTGAGCAGTTCTTC
>TRBD1|few|TRBV30|TRBJ1-2
CAATGQDRGYTF
TGTGCTGCGACGGGACAGGACCGTGGCTACACCTTC
>TRBD2|once|TRBV7-9|TRBJ2-1
CASSLYVRLAGGNEQFF
TGTGCCAGCAGCCTGTACGTCCGACTAGCGGGGGGGAATGAGCAGTTCTTC
>TRBD2|NA|TRBV6-4|TRBJ2-1
CASSETGLAGVPYNEQFF
TGTGCCAGCAGTGAAACAGGGCTAGCGGGTGTCCCCTACAATGAGCAGTTCTTC
>NA|NA|TRBV6-5|TRBJ1-1
CASSWNTEAFF
TGTGCCAGCAGTTGGAACACTGAAGCTTTCTTT